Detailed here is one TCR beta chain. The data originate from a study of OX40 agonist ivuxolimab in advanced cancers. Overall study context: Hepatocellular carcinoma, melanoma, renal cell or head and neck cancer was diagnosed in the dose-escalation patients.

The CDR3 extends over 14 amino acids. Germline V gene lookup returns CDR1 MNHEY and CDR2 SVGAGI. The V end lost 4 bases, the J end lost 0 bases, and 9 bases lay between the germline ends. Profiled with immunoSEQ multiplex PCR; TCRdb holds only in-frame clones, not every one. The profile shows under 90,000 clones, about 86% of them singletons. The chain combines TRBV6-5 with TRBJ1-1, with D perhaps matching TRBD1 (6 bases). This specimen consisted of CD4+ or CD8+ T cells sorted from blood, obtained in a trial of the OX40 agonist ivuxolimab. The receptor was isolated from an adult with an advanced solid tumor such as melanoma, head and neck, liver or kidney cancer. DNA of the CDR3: TGTGCCAGCAGTTTGCGGACAGTGAACACTGAAGCTTTCTTT. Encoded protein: CASSLRTVNTEAFF.